The next 30 T cell receptor beta chains were all read from a single sample in a study of blood T cell repertoires in COVID-19 (dated by TCRdb to about 2020). Library preparation was by the immunoSEQ multiplex PCR assay. Drawn from immuneACCESS, this table holds only the in-frame rearrangements with V and J called that TCRdb kept. Clones are partly lost; checked studies trace under half to an unresolved V gene and leave the rest unexplained. Recorded for this sample are approximately 170,000 clones; roughly 85% of them occurred a single time. The ten largest clonotypes hold under 20% of the sample. The material sequenced was PBMCs or T cells enriched from blood (not recorded which). These receptors were taken from a woman in her 70s in a cohort exposed to, infected with or recovered from COVID-19 (not recorded which).

This rearrangement joins TRBV20-1 to TRBJ1-1; the match to TRBD1 covers 7 bases. After removal of 3 bases from V and 11 bases from J, the junction contained 9 bases not matched to a gene. The germline CDR1 and CDR2 sequences are DFQATT and SNEGSKA (reference sequence). CDR3 size: 12 residues. This CDR3 reads CSASGVTGRAFF. CDR3 DNA: TGCAGTGCTAGTGGGGTGACAGGGAGGGCTTTCTTT.

This clone was seen a few times. The rearrangement uses TRBV28 and TRBJ1-2, with 7 positions matching TRBD1. The germline CDR1 and CDR2 sequences are MDHEN and SYDVKM. The V segment lost 6 bases and the J segment 4 bases; nucleotides outside the gene matches: 11. CDR3 length: 15 amino acids. CDR3 in amino acids: CASSPYDRDRYGYTF. Written as DNA, the CDR3 is TGTGCCAGCAGCCCATACGACAGGGACCGCTATGGCTACACCTTC.

Written as DNA, the CDR3 is TGTGCCAGCAGGGACAGCACAACTAATGAAAAACTGTTTTTT. Its protein product is CASRDSTTNEKLFF. V usage is TRBV28 and J usage is TRBJ1-4; possible D gene TRBD1, 6 bases. CDR1 and CDR2 from the germline V gene are MDHEN and SYDVKM. CDR3 size: 14 residues. Trimming shortened V by 6 bases and J by 0 bases, and 8 bases separated the two germline ends.

This clone appeared once. This sequence joins TRBV3-1 (or the pseudogene TRBV3-2) and TRBJ2-7, with D tentatively TRBD1 (6 bases). The CDR3 covers 14 residues. The V end lost 4 bases, the J end lost 6 bases, and 16 bases lay between the germline ends. Germline-derived CDR1 and CDR2 are LGHDT and YNNKEL (reference sequence). Here the CDR3 reads CASSPQSRGGEQYF. In DNA, the CDR3 is TGTGCCAGCAGCCCCCAAAGTCGAGGGGGCGAGCAGTACTTC.

The chain links TRBV6-5 to TRBJ1-2; TRBD1 is a possible D gene (6 bases). Germline values: CDR1 MNHEY, CDR2 SVGAGI. V lost 5 bases and J lost 5, with 15 bases in between. The CDR3 extends over 14 amino acids. CDR3 loop: CASSPTGQFYGYTF. Here the CDR3 DNA reads TGTGCCAGCAGTCCCACCGGACAGTTTTATGGCTACACCTTC.

This clone was detected once. This chain links TRBV7-2 with TRBJ1-3, with D possibly matching TRBD1 (6 bases). This CDR3 spans 13 amino acids. V shed 5 bases and J shed 5 bases, with 10 bases lying between them. Germline values: CDR1 SGHTA, CDR2 FQGNSA. The CDR3 protein is CASSPGQRNTIYF. The CDR3 coding sequence is TGTGCCAGCAGCCCCGGACAGAGAAACACCATATATTTT.

This sequence joins TRBV18 and TRBJ2-1; 7 bases align to TRBD2. Germline CDR1 is KGHSH and CDR2 is LQKENI. The CDR3 contains 14 residues. Unmatched junction bases numbered 3, after V lost 7 bases and J lost 0 bases. DNA for the CDR3: TGTGCCAGCTGGGAGGGGAGCTCCTACAATGAGCAGTTCTTC. Translating it yields CASWEGSSYNEQFF.

This clone has more than one count but fewer than ten. This chain connects TRBV3-1 (or the pseudogene TRBV3-2) to TRBJ2-5, with 7 bases lining up with TRBD2. The CDR3 spans 17 residues. From germline, CDR1 is LGHDT and CDR2 YNNKEL (reference sequence). V shed 0 bases and J 4 bases; nucleotides not matched to a gene: 11. CDR3 loop: CASSQDAGVGGRETQYF. In DNA form, the CDR3 reads TGTGCCAGCAGCCAAGACGCGGGAGTGGGAGGTCGAGAGACCCAGTACTTC.

The chain is built from TRBV27 and TRBJ2-1, with TRBD2 matching 8 bases. Germline loops: CDR1 MNHEY, CDR2 SMNVEV (reference sequence). V lost 8 bases to trimming and J lost 9 bases; unmatched junction nucleotides: 12. The CDR3 length is 14 residues. The CDR3 DNA sequence: TGTGCCAGCCTCAGCGGGAGCCTTTACGGTGAGCAGTTCTTC. Its translation is CASLSGSLYGEQFF.

The V call is TRBV6-5, the J call TRBJ1-1; D is possibly TRBD1 (5 bases). The germline CDR1 and CDR2 sequences are MNHEY and SVGAGI. CDR3 length equals 15 residues. Trimming stripped 2 bases from V and 4 bases from J, with 14 bases between. The CDR3 DNA reads TGTGCCAGCAGTTACGTTAGCGGGGCTATCACTGAAGCTTTCTTT. Translation gives CASSYVSGAITEAFF.

This clone was detected only a few times. V and J are TRBV9 and TRBJ1-5, with a possible D match to TRBD1 (6 bases). The CDR3 is made up of 13 amino acids. V was cut by 4 bases and J by 6 bases, with 11 bases left in between. Germline lookup yields CDR1 SGDLS and CDR2 YYNGEE. CDR3: CASSLQGSQPQHF. In DNA form, the CDR3 reads TGTGCCAGCAGCCTACAGGGTAGTCAGCCCCAGCATTTT. Based on the CDR3 plus reference TRBV9 and TRBJ1-5, the full variable domain is DSGVTQTPKHLITATGQRVTLRCSPRSGDLSVYWYQQSLDQGLQFLIQYYNGEERAKGNILERFSAQQFPDLHSELNLSSLELGDSALYFCASSLQGSQPQHFGDGTRLSIL.

This clone was observed a few times. As DNA, the CDR3 is TGTGCCAGCAGTTACATCCCGGGACAGGGCCCTTATCGAAGCCAGCCCCAGCATTTT. Its protein product is CASSYIPGQGPYRSQPQHF. The rearrangement uses TRBV2 and TRBJ1-5, with 9 nucleotides matching TRBD1. The length of the CDR3 is 19 residues. V shed 5 bases and J 7 bases; nucleotides not matched to a gene: 21. From germline, CDR1 is SNHLY and CDR2 FYNNEI.

The chain joins TRBV21-1 to TRBJ2-7; whether TRBD1, the table's D call, matches the DNA was not checked. TRBV21-1 is a pseudogene segment. The CDR3 is 14 residues long. The CDR3 here is CLPRPDIWRSEQYF. The CDR3 bases are TGTCTACCACGACCGGACATTTGGCGTTCCGAGCAGTACTTC.

The chain is built from TRBV11-2 and TRBJ2-1; D gene unclear. The germline CDR1 and CDR2 sequences are SGHAT and FQNNGV. The V gene lost 0 bases and the J gene lost 6 bases, with 21 bases spanning the gap. This CDR3 has 18 residues. CDR3 nucleotide sequence: TGTGCCAGCAGCTTAGATCCCCCGGTTACTACCTATACCAATGAGCAGTTCTTC. Residues: CASSLDPPVTTYTNEQFF.

The V and J genes are TRBV4-1 and TRBJ2-7, with 7 bases that match TRBD2. V shed 3 bases, J shed 4 bases, and the junction held 12 bases outside the gene matches. Germline values: CDR1 MGHRA, CDR2 YSYEKL. CDR3 length: 16 amino acids. The CDR3 DNA is TGCGCCAGCAGCCAGGAAGTGCGGGAGATTGGGTACGAGCAGTACTTC. Protein sequence: CASSQEVREIGYEQYF.

In its sample, this clone was seen once. This chain links TRBV5-4 with TRBJ2-1; TRBD2 aligns across 12 bases. The CDR3 has 18 residues. Trimming removed 1 base from V and 7 bases from J; junction bases left unmatched: 12. Germline CDR1 is SGHNT and CDR2 is YYREEE (reference sequence). The CDR3 region has the DNA TGTGCCAGCAGCTTGAACCCTAGGGCTAGCGGGAGGGTGAATGAGCAGTTCTTC. This gives the protein CASSLNPRASGRVNEQFF.

The genes are TRBV9 and TRBJ1-2; 10 positions match TRBD1. The V gene's germline CDR1 is SGDLS and CDR2 YYNGEE. The CDR3 has 15 amino acids. With 5 bases clipped from V and 6 bases from J, the junction kept 10 bases outside the gene matches. The CDR3 nucleotides are TGTGCCAGCAGGGCCGCCGGGACAGGGGATAATGGCTACACCTTC. Translating it yields CASRAAGTGDNGYTF.

The chain is built from TRBV28 and TRBJ2-1; 8 bases fit TRBD1. Trimming cost V 5 bases and J 9 bases; bases outside gene matches: 9. The CDR3 sequence is 14 residues long. The germline gives CDR1 MDHEN, CDR2 SYDVKM. Here the CDR3 reads CASSDRQGRSEQFF. As DNA, the CDR3 is TGTGCCAGCAGTGATCGACAGGGGAGGAGTGAGCAGTTCTTC. The whole variable domain, filled in from reference TRBV28 and TRBJ2-1, reads DVKVTQSSRYLVKRTGEKVFLECVQDMDHENMFWYRQDPGLGLRLIYFSYDVKMKEKGDIPEGYSVSREKKERFSLILESASTNQTSMYLCASSDRQGRSEQFFGPGTRLTVL.

On this clone: The junction differs from germline at one of its ends, possibly a read error. The V and J genes are TRBV20-1 and TRBJ1-3; D might be TRBD1 (5 bases). The CDR3 is 11 residues long. CDR1 and CDR2 from the germline V gene are DFQATT and SNEGSKA (reference sequence). CDR3 coding DNA: TGCAGTGCTAGAATTGGCGGGACTTGGAATTTT. Translating it yields CSARIGGTWNF.

A few counts support this clone. The genes are TRBV6-2 or TRBV6-3 and TRBJ2-7; the D is unclear. V was cut by 3 bases and J by 4 bases, with 7 bases left in between. Germline CDR1 reads MNHEY; CDR2 reads SVGEGT. The CDR3 is 12 residues long. CDR3 bases: TGTGCCAGCAGTTATCTACGGTACGAGCAGTACTTC. This encodes CASSYLRYEQYF.

V and J are TRBV27 and TRBJ1-1; 8 positions agree with TRBD1. The CDR3 length is 13 residues. Germline V lookup: CDR1 MNHEY, CDR2 SMNVEV (reference sequence). With 5 bases clipped from V and 11 bases from J, the junction kept 10 bases outside the gene matches. The CDR3 bases are TGTGCCAGCAGTATAGGACAGGGTAGGGGGGCTTTCTTT. This codes for CASSIGQGRGAFF.

The chain couples TRBV19 to TRBJ2-1; 10 nucleotides line up with TRBD2. Germline CDR1 and CDR2: LNHDA and SQIVND (reference sequence). This CDR3 region has 17 residues. The junction had 10 bases not matched to a gene; V was cut back by 4 bases and J by 4 bases. The CDR3 DNA sequence: TGTGCCAGTAGTAGGGGACTAGCGCCATACCCATACAATGAGCAGTTCTTC. It yields the protein CASSRGLAPYPYNEQFF.

V and J are TRBV6-5 and TRBJ2-7; tentatively, D is TRBD2 (6 bases). The CDR3 consists of 13 residues. V lost 5 bases and J lost 3, with 11 bases in between. The germline V gene has CDR1 MNHEY and CDR2 SVGAGI. The CDR3 DNA follows: TGTGCCAGCAGTCGGGAGCGTAACTACGAGCAGTACTTC. Amino acids: CASSRERNYEQYF.

This clone has just one count. The chain uses TRBV5-1 and TRBJ2-1, with a weak D call TRBD2 (5 bases). Germline CDR1 SGHRS, CDR2 YFSETQ. V lost 0 bases and J 0 bases, leaving 10 bases between the germline ends. CDR3 length: 16 residues. The CDR3 region has the DNA TGCGCCAGCAGCTTGGCCAGCGGCCCCTCCTACAATGAGCAGTTCTTC. Translated: CASSLASGPSYNEQFF. Combining the CDR3 with reference TRBV5-1 and TRBJ2-1 gives the whole variable domain KAGVTQTPRYLIKTRGQQVTLSCSPISGHRSVSWYQQTPGQGLQFLFEYFSETQRNKGNFPGRFSGRQFSNSRSEMNVSTLELGDSALYLCASSLASGPSYNEQFFGPGTRLTVL.

This sequence joins TRBV7-3 and TRBJ2-7; 10 nucleotides line up with TRBD2. The CDR3 is 15 residues long. Germline-derived CDR1 and CDR2 are SGHTA and FQGTGA. Germline trimming cut 3 bases from V and 7 bases from J; bases unmatched to any gene: 9. Here the CDR3 reads CASSFGLAGAGEQYF. The CDR3 DNA follows: TGTGCCAGCAGCTTTGGCCTAGCGGGAGCTGGTGAGCAGTACTTC.

The chain employs TRBV5-1 and TRBJ1-2; 7 nucleotides line up with TRBD1. This CDR3 is built from 14 residues. V was clipped by 6 bases and J by 0 bases; unmatched bases: 5. Looked up from germline, CDR1 is SGHRS and CDR2 is YFSETQ. CDR3 in amino acids: CASNPGTANYGYTF. The CDR3 DNA sequence: TGCGCCAGCAATCCCGGGACAGCTAACTATGGCTACACCTTC.

This clone was observed a handful of times. The chain uses TRBV18 and TRBJ1-3; D is perhaps TRBD1 (5 bases). Trimming took 10 bases from V and 4 from J, leaving 14 bases between them. This CDR3 has 13 amino acids. CDR1 KGHSH and CDR2 LQKENI come from the germline V gene. The CDR3 loop reads CATRPGEGNTIYF. CDR3 nucleotides: TGTGCCACCCGGCCGGGGGAAGGAAACACCATATATTTT.

V and J are TRBV29-1 and TRBJ1-5, with D possibly TRBD1 on 6 matching bases. CDR1 is SQVTM and CDR2 is ANQGSEA in the germline V gene. V lost 7 bases, J lost 2 bases, and 24 bases lay in between. The CDR3 has 17 residues. The CDR3: CSGGLLKWGQCNQPQHF. As DNA, the CDR3 is TGCAGCGGTGGTCTCCTAAAGTGGGGACAATGCAATCAGCCCCAGCATTTT.

The V call is TRBV4-3, the J call TRBJ2-7; a possible D gene is TRBD1 (5 bases). Germline V gene lookup returns CDR1 LGHNA and CDR2 YSLEER. With 0 bases removed from V and 5 bases from J, the gap between germline ends came to 11 bases. The CDR3 consists of 14 residues. CDR3 sequence (DNA): TGCGCCAGCAGCCAAGATGCCAGGGCGGACGAGCAGTACTTC. Protein product: CASSQDARADEQYF.

This chain joins TRBV28 and TRBJ1-4, with 7 bases matching TRBD1. The CDR3 is 14 residues long. V shed 5 bases, J shed 5 bases, and the junction held 5 bases outside the gene matches. Germline values: CDR1 MDHEN, CDR2 SYDVKM. The CDR3 region has the DNA TGTGCCAGCAGTGACGGGACAGAGAATGAAAAACTGTTTTTT. Residues: CASSDGTENEKLFF.